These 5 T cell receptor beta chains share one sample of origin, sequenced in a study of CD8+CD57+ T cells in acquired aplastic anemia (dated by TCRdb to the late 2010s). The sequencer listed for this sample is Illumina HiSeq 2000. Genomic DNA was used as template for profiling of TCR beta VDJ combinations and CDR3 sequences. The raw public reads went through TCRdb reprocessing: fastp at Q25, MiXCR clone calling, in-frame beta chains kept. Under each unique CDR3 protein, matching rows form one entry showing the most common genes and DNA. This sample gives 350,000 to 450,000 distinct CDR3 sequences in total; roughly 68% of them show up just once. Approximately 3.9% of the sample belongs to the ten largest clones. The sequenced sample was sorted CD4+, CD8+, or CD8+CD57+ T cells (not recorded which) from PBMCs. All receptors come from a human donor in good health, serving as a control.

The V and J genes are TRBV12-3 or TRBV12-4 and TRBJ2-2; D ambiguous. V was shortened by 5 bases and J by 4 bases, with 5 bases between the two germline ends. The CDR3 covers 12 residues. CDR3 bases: TGTGCCAGCAGTATAATCACCGGGGAGCTGTTTTTT. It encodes CASSIITGELFF.

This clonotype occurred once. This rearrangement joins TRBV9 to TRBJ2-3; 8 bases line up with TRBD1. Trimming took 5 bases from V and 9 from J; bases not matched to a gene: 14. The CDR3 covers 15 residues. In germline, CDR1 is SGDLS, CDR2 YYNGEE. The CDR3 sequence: CASRSRAGQDETQYF. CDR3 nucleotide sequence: TGTGCCAGCAGGTCGAGGGCGGGACAGGACGAAACGCAGTATTTT.

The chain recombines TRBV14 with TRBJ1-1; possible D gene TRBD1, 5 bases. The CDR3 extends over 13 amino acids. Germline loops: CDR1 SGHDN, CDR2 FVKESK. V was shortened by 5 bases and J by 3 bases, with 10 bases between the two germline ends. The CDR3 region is CASSEGVYTEAFF. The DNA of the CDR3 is TGTGCCAGCAGCGAAGGGGTATACACTGAAGCTTTCTTT.

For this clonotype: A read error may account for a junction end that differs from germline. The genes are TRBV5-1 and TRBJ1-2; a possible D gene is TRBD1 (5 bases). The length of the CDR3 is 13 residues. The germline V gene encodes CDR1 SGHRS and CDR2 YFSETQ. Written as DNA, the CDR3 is TGTGCCAGCACCTGGACACCTAAGTATAGCTACACCTTC. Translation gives CASTWTPKYSYTF.

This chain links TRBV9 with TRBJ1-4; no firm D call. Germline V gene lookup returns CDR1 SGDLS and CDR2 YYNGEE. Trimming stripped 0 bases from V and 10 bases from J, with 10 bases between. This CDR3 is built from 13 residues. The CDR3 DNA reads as TGTGCCAGCAGCGTAGAAGGGAAGGGAAAACTGTTTTTT. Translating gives CASSVEGKGKLFF.